Below are 2 T cell receptor beta chains sequenced from a single sample in a study of OX40 agonist ivuxolimab in advanced cancers. TCRdb's table, derived via immunoSEQ multiplex PCR, lists solely in-frame clones and lacks some. Among 68,000 or so clones listed, roughly 80% were seen once. The sequenced sample was CD4+ or CD8+ T cells sorted from blood, obtained in a trial of the OX40 agonist ivuxolimab. Source of these receptors: an adult with an advanced solid tumor such as melanoma, head and neck, liver or kidney cancer.

V and J are TRBV10-3 and TRBJ2-5; a possible D gene is TRBD2 (6 bases). Per the germline V gene, CDR1 is ENHRY and CDR2 is SYGVKD. The CDR3 is 12 residues long. Trimming stripped 4 bases from V and 3 bases from J, with 6 bases between. CDR3 coding DNA: TGTGCCATCAGTGCGGGGGAAGAGACCCAGTACTTC. It encodes CAISAGEETQYF.

This rearrangement joins TRBV2 to TRBJ1-5, with no clear D. Germline loops: CDR1 SNHLY, CDR2 FYNNEI. The CDR3 length is 11 residues. With 3 bases removed from V and 7 bases from J, the gap between germline ends came to 4 bases. This CDR3 reads CASSDLQPQHF. CDR3 in DNA: TGTGCCAGCAGTGATCTGCAGCCCCAGCATTTT.